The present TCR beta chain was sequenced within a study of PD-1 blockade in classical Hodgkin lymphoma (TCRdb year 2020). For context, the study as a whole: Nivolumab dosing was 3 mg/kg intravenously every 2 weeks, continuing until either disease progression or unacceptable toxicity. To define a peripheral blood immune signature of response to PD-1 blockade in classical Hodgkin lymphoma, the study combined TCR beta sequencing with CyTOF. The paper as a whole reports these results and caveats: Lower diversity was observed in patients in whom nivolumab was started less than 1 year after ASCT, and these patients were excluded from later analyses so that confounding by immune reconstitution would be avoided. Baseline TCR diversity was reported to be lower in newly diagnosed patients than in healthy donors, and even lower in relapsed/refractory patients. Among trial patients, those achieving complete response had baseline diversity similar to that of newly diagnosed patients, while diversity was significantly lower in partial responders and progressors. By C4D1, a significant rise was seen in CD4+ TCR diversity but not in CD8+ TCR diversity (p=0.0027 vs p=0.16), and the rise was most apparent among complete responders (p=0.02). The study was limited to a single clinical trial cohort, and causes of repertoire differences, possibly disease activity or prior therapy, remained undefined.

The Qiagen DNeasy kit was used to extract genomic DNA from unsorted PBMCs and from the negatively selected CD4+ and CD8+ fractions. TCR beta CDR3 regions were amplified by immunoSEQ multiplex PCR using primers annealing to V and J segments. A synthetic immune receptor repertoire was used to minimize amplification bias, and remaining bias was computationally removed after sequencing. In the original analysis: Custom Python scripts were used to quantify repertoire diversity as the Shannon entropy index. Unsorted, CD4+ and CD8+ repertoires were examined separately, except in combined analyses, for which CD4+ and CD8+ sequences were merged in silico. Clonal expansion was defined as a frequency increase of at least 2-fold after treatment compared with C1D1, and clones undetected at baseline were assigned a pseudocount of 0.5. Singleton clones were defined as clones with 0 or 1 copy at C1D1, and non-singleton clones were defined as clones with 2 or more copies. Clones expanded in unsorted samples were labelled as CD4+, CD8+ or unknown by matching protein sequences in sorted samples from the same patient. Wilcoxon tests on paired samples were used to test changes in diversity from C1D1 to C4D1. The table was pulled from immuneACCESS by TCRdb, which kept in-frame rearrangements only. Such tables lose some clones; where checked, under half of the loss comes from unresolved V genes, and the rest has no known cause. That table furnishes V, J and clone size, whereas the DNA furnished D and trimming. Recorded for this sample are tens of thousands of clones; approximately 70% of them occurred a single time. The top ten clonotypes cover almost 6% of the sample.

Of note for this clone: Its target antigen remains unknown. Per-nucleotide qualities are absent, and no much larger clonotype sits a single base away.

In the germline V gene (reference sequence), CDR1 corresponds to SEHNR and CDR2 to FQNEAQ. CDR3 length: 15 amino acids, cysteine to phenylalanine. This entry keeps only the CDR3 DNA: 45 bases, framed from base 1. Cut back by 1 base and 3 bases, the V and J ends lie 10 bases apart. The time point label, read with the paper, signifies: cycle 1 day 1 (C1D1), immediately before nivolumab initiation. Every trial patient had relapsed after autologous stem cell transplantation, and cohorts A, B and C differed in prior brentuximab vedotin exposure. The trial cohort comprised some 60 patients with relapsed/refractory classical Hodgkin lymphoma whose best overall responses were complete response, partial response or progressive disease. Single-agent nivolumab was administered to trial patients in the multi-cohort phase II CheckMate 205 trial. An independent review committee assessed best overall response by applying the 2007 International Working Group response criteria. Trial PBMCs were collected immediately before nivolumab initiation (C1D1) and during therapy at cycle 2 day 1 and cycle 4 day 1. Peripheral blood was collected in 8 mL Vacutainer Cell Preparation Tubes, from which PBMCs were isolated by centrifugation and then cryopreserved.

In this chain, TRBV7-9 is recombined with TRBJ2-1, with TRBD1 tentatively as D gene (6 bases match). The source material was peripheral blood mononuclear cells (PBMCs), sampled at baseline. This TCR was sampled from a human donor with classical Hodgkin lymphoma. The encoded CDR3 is CASSLGQGNYNEQFF. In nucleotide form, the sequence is TGTGCCAGCAGCTTAGGGCAGGGGAACTACAATGAGCAGTTCTTC.